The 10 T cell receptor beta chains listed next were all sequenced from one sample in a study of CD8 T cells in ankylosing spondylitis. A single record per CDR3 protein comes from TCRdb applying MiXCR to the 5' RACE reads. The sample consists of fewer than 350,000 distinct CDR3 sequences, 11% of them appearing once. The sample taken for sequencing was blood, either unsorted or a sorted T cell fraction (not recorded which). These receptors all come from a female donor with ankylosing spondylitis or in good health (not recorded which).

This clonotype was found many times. CDR3 loop: CASREAPAYTEAFF. The CDR3 bases are TGTGCCAGCAGAGAAGCCCCAGCCTACACTGAAGCTTTCTTT. The V and J genes are TRBV12-3 or TRBV12-4 and TRBJ1-1; D uncertain. Trimming took 6 bases from V and 3 from J, leaving 14 bases between them. This CDR3 is 14 amino acids long.

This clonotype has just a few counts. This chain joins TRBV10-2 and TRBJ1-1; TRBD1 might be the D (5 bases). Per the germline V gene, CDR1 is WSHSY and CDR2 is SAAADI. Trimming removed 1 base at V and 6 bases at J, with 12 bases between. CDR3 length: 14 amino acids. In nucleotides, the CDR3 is TGCGCCAGCAGTGAGTTGGGGCAGCCCTCTGAAGCTTTCTTT. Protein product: CASSELGQPSEAFF.

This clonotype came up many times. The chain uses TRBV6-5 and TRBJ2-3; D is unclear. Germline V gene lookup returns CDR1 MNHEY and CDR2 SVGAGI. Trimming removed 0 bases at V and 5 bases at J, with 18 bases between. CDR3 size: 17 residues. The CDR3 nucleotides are TGTGCCAGCAGTTACTCTAACCCGAGCTGGGGTGGAGATACGCAGTATTTT. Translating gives CASSYSNPSWGGDTQYF.

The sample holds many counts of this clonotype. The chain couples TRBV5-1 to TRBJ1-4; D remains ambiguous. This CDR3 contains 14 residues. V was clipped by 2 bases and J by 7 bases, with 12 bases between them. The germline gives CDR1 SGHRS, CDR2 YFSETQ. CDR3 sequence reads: CASSFGSLGEKLFF. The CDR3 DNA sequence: TGCGCCAGCAGCTTTGGCTCCCTGGGTGAAAAACTGTTTTTT.

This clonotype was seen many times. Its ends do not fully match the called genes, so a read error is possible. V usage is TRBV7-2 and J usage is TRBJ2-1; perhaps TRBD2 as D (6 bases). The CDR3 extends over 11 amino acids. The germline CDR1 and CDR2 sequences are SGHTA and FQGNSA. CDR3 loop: CASSRNRNLAF. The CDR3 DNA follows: TGTGCCAGCAGCCGGAACAGAAACCTAGCGTTC.

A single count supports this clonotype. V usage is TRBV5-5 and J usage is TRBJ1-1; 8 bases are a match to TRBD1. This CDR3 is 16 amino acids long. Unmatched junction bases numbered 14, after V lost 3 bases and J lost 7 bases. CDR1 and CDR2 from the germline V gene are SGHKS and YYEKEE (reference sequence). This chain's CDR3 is CASSYYRDRGKCEAFF. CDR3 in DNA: TGTGCCAGCAGCTATTACCGCGACAGGGGAAAATGTGAAGCTTTCTTT.

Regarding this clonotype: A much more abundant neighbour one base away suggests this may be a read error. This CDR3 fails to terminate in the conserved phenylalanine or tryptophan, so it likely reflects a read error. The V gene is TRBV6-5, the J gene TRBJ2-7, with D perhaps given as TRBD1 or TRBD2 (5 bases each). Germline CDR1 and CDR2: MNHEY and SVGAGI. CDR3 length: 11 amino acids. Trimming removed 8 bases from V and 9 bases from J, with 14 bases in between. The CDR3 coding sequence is TGTGCCAGCTCCTTTCAGGGAGTGCAGTACATC. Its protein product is CASSFQGVQYI.

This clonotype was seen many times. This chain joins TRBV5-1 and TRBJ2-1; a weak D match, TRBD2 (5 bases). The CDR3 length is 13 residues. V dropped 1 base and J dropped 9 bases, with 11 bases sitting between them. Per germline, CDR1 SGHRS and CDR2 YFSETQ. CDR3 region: CASSLTSPGEQFF. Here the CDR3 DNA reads TGCGCCAGCAGCTTGACTAGTCCGGGTGAGCAGTTCTTC.

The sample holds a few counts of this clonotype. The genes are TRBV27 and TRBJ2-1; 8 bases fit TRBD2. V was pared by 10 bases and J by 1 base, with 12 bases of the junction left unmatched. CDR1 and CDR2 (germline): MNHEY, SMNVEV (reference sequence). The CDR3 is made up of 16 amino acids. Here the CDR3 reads CATGGRGAQSYNEQFF. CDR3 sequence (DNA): TGTGCCACCGGTGGGCGGGGGGCCCAATCCTACAATGAGCAGTTCTTC.

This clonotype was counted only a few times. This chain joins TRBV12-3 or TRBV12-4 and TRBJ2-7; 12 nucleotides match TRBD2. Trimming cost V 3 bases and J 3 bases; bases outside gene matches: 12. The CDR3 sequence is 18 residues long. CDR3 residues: CASSFGGLRLAGVYEQYF. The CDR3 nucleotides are TGTGCCAGCAGTTTTGGCGGGTTAAGACTAGCGGGAGTCTACGAGCAGTACTTC.